Here is one T cell receptor beta chain with its context. The data derive from a study of blood T cell repertoires in COVID-19. Across the study: The samples span acute and convalescent COVID-19 from the United States, Italy and Spain. Sources were T cells, B-cell-depleted T cells, or PBMCs; the material itself was cDNA or gDNA.

Generated by immunoSEQ multiplex PCR, the TCRdb table keeps only in-frame clones and is missing some. The sample has about 220,000 clones; 65% to 90% are singletons. With 1 base clipped from V and 4 bases from J, the junction kept 1 base outside the gene matches. Germline CDR1 reads SGHTA; CDR2 reads FQGTGA. The CDR3 length is 15 residues. Seattle researchers signed up patients amid active infection and tracked them longitudinally. The gene calls are TRBV7-3 and TRBJ2-3; 11 nucleotides line up with TRBD2. The specimen sequenced was peripheral blood. This receptor was obtained from a woman between 65 and 79 years old with COVID-19, enrolled during active disease. This CDR3 reads CASSLRLAGSDTQYF. The CDR3 nucleotides are TGTGCCAGCAGCTTAAGACTAGCGGGGTCAGATACGCAGTATTTT. The complete variable domain, with remaining parts taken from reference TRBV7-3 and TRBJ2-3, reads GAGVSQTPSNKVTEKGKYVELRCDPISGHTALYWYRQSLGQGPEFLIYFQGTGAADDSGLPNDRFFAVRPEGSVSTLKIQRTERGDSAVYLCASSLRLAGSDTQYFGPGTRLTVL.